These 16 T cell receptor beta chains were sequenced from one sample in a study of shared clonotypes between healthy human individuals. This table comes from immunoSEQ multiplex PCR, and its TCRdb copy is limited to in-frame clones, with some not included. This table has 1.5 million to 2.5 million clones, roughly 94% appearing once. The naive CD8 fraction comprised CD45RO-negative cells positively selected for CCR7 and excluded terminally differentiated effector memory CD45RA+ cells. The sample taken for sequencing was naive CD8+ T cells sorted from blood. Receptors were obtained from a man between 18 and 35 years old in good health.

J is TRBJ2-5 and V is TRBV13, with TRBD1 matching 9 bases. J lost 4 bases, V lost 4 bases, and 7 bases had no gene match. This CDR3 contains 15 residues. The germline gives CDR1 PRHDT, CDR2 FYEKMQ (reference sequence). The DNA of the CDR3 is TGTGCCAGCAGCTCGTCGACAGGGGGAGGAGAGACCCAGTACTTC. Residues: CASSSSTGGGETQYF.

This chain's CDR3 is CASGFLLTGELFF. In DNA, the CDR3 is TGTGCTAGTGGTTTTCTCCTTACCGGGGAGCTGTTTTTT. The chain is built from TRBV12-5 and TRBJ2-2; unclear D gene. CDR3 length equals 13 residues. Trimming removed 3 bases at V and 5 bases at J, with 7 bases between. From germline, CDR1 is LGHNT and CDR2 FRNRAP.

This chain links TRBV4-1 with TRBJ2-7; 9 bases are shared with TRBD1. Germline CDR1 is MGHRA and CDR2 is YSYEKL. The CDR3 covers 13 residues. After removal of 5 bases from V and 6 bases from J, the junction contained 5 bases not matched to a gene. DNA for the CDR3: TGCGCCAGCAGCTTTGACAGGGGGATCGAGCAGTACTTC. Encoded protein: CASSFDRGIEQYF.

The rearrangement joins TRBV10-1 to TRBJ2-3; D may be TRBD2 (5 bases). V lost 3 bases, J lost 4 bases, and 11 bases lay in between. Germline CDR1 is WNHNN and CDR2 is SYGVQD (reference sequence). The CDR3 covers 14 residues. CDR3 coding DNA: TGCGCCAGCAGTGAATGGAGGACTCCAGATACGCAGTATTTT. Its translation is CASSEWRTPDTQYF.

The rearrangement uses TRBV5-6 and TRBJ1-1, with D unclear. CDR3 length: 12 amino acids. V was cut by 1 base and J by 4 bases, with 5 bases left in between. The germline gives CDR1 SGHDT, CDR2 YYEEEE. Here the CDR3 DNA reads TGTGCCAGCAGCTTGTTGATCACTGAAGCTTTCTTT. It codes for CASSLLITEAFF.

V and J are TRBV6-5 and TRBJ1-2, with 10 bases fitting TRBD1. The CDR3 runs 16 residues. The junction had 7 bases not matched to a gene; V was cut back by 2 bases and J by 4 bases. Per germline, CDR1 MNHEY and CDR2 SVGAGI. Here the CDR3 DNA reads TGTGCCAGCAGTTACGCAAGGACAGGGGGGCCCTATGGCTACACCTTC. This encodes CASSYARTGGPYGYTF.

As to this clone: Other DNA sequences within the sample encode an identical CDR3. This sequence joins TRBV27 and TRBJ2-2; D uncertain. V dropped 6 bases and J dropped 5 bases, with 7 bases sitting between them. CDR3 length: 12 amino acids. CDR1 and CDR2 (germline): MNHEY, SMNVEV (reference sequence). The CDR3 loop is CASSPQTGELFF. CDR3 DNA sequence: TGTGCCAGCAGCCCTCAGACCGGGGAGCTGTTTTTT.

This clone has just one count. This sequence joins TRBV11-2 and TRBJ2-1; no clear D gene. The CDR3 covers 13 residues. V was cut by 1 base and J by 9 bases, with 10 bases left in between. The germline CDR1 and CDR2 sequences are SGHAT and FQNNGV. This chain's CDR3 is CASSLGFSGEQFF. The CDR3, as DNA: TGTGCCAGCAGCTTAGGTTTTTCGGGTGAGCAGTTCTTC.

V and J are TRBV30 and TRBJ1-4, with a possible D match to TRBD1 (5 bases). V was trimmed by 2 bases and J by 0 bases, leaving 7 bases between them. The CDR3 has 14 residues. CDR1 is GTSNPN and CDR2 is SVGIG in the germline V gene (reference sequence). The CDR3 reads CAWSRGATNEKLFF. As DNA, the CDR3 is TGTGCCTGGAGTAGGGGCGCAACTAATGAAAAACTGTTTTTT.

CDR3 DNA: TGTGCCAGCACAAACACCAGGGCGAACACCGGGGAGCTGTTTTTT. Residues: CASTNTRANTGELFF. The gene calls are TRBV27 and TRBJ2-2; D is possibly TRBD1 (5 bases). Trimming took off 7 bases at V and 0 bases at J, with 12 bases between the two ends. This CDR3 has 15 residues. Germline CDR1 is MNHEY and CDR2 is SMNVEV (reference sequence).

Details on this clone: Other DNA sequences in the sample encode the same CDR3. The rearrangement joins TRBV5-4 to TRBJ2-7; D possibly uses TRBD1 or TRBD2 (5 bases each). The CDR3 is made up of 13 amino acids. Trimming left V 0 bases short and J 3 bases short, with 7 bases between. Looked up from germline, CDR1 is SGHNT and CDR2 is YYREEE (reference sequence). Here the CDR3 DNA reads TGTGCCAGCAGCTTGGGGGGGTACTACGAGCAGTACTTC. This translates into CASSLGGYYEQYF.

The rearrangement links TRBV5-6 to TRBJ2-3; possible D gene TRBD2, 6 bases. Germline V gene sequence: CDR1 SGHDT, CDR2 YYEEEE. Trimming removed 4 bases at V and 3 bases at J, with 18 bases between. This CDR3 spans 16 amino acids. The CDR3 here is CASSPEGRVRTDTQYF. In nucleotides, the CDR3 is TGTGCCAGCAGCCCGGAGGGGCGGGTACGTACAGATACGCAGTATTTT.

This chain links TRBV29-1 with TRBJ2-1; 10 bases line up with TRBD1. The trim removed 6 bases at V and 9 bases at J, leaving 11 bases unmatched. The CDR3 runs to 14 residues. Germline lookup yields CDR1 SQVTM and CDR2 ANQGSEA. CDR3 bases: TGCAGCGTCCTCACCGGGACAGGGGTGGGTGAGCAGTTCTTC. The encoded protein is CSVLTGTGVGEQFF.

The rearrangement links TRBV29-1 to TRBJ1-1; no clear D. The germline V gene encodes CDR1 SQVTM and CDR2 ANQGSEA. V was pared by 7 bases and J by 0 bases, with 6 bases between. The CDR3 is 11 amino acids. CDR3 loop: CSGTMNTEAFF. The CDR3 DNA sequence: TGCAGCGGGACTATGAACACTGAAGCTTTCTTT.

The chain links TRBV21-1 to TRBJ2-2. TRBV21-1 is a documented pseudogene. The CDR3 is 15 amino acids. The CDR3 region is CASSTYHGPSGELFF. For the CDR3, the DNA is TGTGCCAGCAGCACGTACCACGGACCCTCTGGGGAGCTGTTTTTT.

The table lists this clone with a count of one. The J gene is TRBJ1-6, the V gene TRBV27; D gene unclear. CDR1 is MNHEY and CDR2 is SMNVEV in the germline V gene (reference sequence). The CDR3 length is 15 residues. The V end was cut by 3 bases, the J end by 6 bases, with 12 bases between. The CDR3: CASSLLSSSNSPLHF. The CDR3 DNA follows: TGTGCCAGCAGTTTGTTGTCATCTTCTAATTCACCCCTCCACTTT.